This T cell receptor (beta chain) was obtained from a study of shared clonotypes between healthy human individuals. Findings of the study overall: A few donors had 5% to 6.5% of their naive CD4 clonotypes in common. At large depth, rarefaction still showed sorted-subset sequencing to be incomplete.

This CDR3 contains 16 residues. Germline assignment: CDR1 SGHRS and CDR2 YFSETQ. The V and J ends lost 0 bases and 0 bases respectively, with 10 bases between them. As regards this clone: The antigen is undetermined.

The method was immunoSEQ multiplex PCR; TCRdb's version includes in-frame clones alone and lacks a portion of them. The sample includes some 1,400,000 clones, around 95% of them seen just once. This TCR was sampled from a man aged 30 to 39 in good health. V and J are TRBV5-1 and TRBJ2-1; TRBD2 might be the D (5 bases). Specimen: naive CD4+ T cells sorted from blood. Noted subset: CD45RA+ positively selected. In DNA form, the CDR3 reads TGCGCCAGCAGCTTGGTCGGGGTACCCTCCTACAATGAGCAGTTCTTC. Residues: CASSLVGVPSYNEQFF.